The 22 T cell receptor beta chains in this list originate from one sample, sequenced in a study of CD8 T cells in Susac syndrome. RNA amounts of roughly 0.5 to 1 ug underwent reverse transcription with random hexamers. TCRdb fed the immunoSEQ multiplex PCR reads into MiXCR, producing one record per CDR3 protein. In the table there are 130,000 or so distinct CDR3 sequences, around 75% of which are singletons. Sequencing input: CD8+ T cells from PBMCs. These receptors were collected from a human donor with multiple sclerosis.

V is TRBV30 and J is TRBJ2-1; 8 bases line up with TRBD2. In germline, CDR1 is GTSNPN, CDR2 SVGIG (reference sequence). V shed 5 bases, J shed 8 bases, and the junction held 14 bases outside the gene matches. CDR3 size: 15 residues. The CDR3 is CAWGTGLAGTDEQFF. The CDR3 DNA reads TGTGCCTGGGGGACCGGACTAGCAGGGACGGATGAGCAGTTCTTC.

The V and J genes are TRBV5-6 and TRBJ2-7; 9 bases match TRBD1. The CDR3 loop spans 15 amino acids. Germline trimming cut 5 bases from V and 4 bases from J; bases unmatched to any gene: 10. Per the germline V gene, CDR1 is SGHDT and CDR2 is YYEEEE. The CDR3 DNA follows: TGTGCCAGCAGTTCTCGGGACAGGGAATTTTACGAGCAGTACGTC. Protein sequence: CASSSRDREFYEQYV.

The rearrangement uses TRBV5-4 and TRBJ2-3; 7 bases align to TRBD1. In germline, CDR1 is SGHNT, CDR2 YYREEE (reference sequence). CDR3 size: 14 residues. Trimming removed 2 bases from V and 4 bases from J; junction bases left unmatched: 4. DNA of the CDR3: TGTGCCAGCAGCTTCAGGGGGTCACCAGATACGCAGTATTTT. It codes for CASSFRGSPDTQYF.

The V gene is TRBV24-1, the J gene TRBJ2-2, with 8 bases identical to TRBD2. The CDR3 spans 19 residues. Unmatched junction bases numbered 12, after V lost 1 base and J lost 3 bases. Germline CDR1 is KGHDR and CDR2 is SFDVKD. This CDR3 is CATSDLGSVREDYTGELFF. For the CDR3, the DNA is TGTGCCACCAGTGATTTAGGGTCGGTGCGGGAGGATTACACCGGGGAGCTGTTTTTT.

The rearrangement links TRBV27 to TRBJ2-1; D uncertain. In germline, CDR1 is MNHEY, CDR2 SMNVEV (reference sequence). V gave up 7 bases and J gave up 14 bases, with 15 bases separating them. The CDR3 is 11 amino acids. In DNA form, the CDR3 reads TGTGCCAGCATCCATCGCGGTTTTAAGTTCTTC. The encoded protein is CASIHRGFKFF.

The V and J genes are TRBV9 and TRBJ2-3; TRBD2 matches at 13 bases. Germline V gene lookup returns CDR1 SGDLS and CDR2 YYNGEE. V lost 2 bases, J lost 4 bases, and 4 bases stayed unmatched. This CDR3 has 16 residues. CDR3 residues: CASSVDGLAGADTQYF. For the CDR3, the DNA is TGTGCCAGCAGCGTGGATGGACTAGCGGGGGCAGATACGCAGTATTTT.

The chain couples TRBV6-5 to TRBJ1-5; D is unresolved. The CDR3 length is 14 residues. Trimming took 6 bases from V and 6 from J, leaving 15 bases between them. Germline CDR1 and CDR2: MNHEY and SVGAGI. The CDR3 protein is CASSPLHEGQPQHF. CDR3 nucleotide sequence: TGTGCCAGCAGCCCCCTTCACGAAGGTCAGCCCCAGCATTTT.

In DNA, the CDR3 is TGTGCCAGTAGCGGACAGGGGGCGAGCTATGGCTACACCTTC. Its translation: CASSGQGASYGYTF. The rearrangement uses TRBV19 and TRBJ1-2, with 11 bases matching TRBD1. The length of the CDR3 is 14 residues. The germline CDR1 and CDR2 sequences are LNHDA and SQIVND (reference sequence). Germline trimming cut 6 bases from V and 4 bases from J; bases unmatched to any gene: 4.

The chain joins TRBV24-1 to TRBJ2-1; 12 bases are shared with TRBD2. Germline CDR1 is KGHDR and CDR2 is SFDVKD. Trimming took 0 bases from V and 12 from J; bases not matched to a gene: 8. This CDR3 is 16 amino acids long. The CDR3 sequence: CATSDLETSGRGGQFF. The CDR3 region has the DNA TGTGCCACCAGTGATTTGGAGACTAGCGGGAGAGGAGGGCAGTTCTTC.

The chain carries TRBV2 and TRBJ1-2, with D possibly matching TRBD1 (5 bases). The CDR3 length is 15 residues. Per the germline V gene, CDR1 is SNHLY and CDR2 is FYNNEI. The V and J ends lost 3 bases and 3 bases respectively, with 14 bases between them. In DNA form, the CDR3 reads TGTGCCAGCAGTGATGGAGGGGCTAATCACTATGGCTACACCTTC. It specifies CASSDGGANHYGYTF.

The chain employs TRBV6-1 and TRBJ2-5; 9 bases map to TRBD1. Germline V lookup: CDR1 MNHNS, CDR2 SASEGT. The trim removed 5 bases at V and 3 bases at J, leaving 19 bases unmatched. CDR3 length equals 19 residues. In DNA form, the CDR3 reads TGTGCCAGCAGTAGGGGGCCGGGACAGGGTGGGTCGGGGAAAGAGACCCAGTACTTC. This encodes CASSRGPGQGGSGKETQYF.

This clonotype was detected a few times. V and J are TRBV7-9 and TRBJ2-2, with D unclear. V was shortened by 5 bases and J by 5 bases, with 6 bases between the two germline ends. The V gene's germline CDR1 is SEHNR and CDR2 FQNEAQ (reference sequence). The CDR3 contains 12 residues. The CDR3 protein is CASSPATGELFF. The DNA for the CDR3 is TGTGCCAGCAGCCCCGCAACCGGGGAGCTGTTTTTT.

This chain connects TRBV4-1 to TRBJ2-5, with 9 bases aligning to TRBD1. Germline V gene lookup returns CDR1 MGHRA and CDR2 YSYEKL. The V segment lost 4 bases and the J segment 6 bases; nucleotides outside the gene matches: 9. The CDR3 runs 15 residues. Here the CDR3 DNA reads TGCGCCAGCAGCCCCGGGACAGGGCTTCGACAGACCCAGTACTTC. This codes for CASSPGTGLRQTQYF.

V gene TRBV20-1 combines with J gene TRBJ1-1; no firm D call. The length of the CDR3 is 14 residues. The ends were cut back, 1 base at V and 0 bases at J, with 9 bases in the middle. In germline, CDR1 is DFQATT, CDR2 SNEGSKA (reference sequence). The CDR3 is CSARVARMNTEAFF. CDR3 in DNA: TGCAGTGCTAGAGTGGCAAGGATGAACACTGAAGCTTTCTTT.

This chain links TRBV6-2 or TRBV6-3 with TRBJ2-5, with no clear D. The CDR3 is made up of 11 amino acids. CDR1 is MNHEY and CDR2 is SVGEGT in the germline V gene. Trimming took 5 bases from V and 9 from J, leaving 10 bases between them. The CDR3: CASSPSSAQYF. The CDR3 bases are TGTGCCAGCAGTCCCAGCTCGGCCCAGTACTTC.

The V call is TRBV11-2, the J call TRBJ1-1; D is ambiguous. Trimming took 0 bases from V and 3 from J, leaving 11 bases between them. Germline CDR1 SGHAT, CDR2 FQNNGV. The CDR3 runs 15 residues. CDR3 DNA sequence: TGTGCCAGCAGCTTAGATCTGAATGCATACACTGAAGCTTTCTTT. It translates to CASSLDLNAYTEAFF.

The rearrangement uses TRBV29-1 and TRBJ2-1; unclear D gene. Trimming removed 4 bases at V and 4 bases at J, with 5 bases between. Germline V gene lookup returns CDR1 SQVTM and CDR2 ANQGSEA. The CDR3 consists of 11 residues. This CDR3 is CSVVKYNEQFF. The CDR3, as DNA: TGCAGCGTTGTAAAGTACAATGAGCAGTTCTTC.

This rearrangement joins TRBV27 to TRBJ1-5; D is perhaps TRBD1 (5 bases). Germline V CDR1 and CDR2: MNHEY, SMNVEV (reference sequence). The CDR3 is 14 residues long. The V and J ends lost 6 bases and 7 bases respectively, with 16 bases between them. The DNA of the CDR3 is TGTGCCAGCAGCGTGGTCGGTGGGGGGCAGCCCCAGCATTTT. Translating gives CASSVVGGGQPQHF.

This chain links TRBV30 with TRBJ2-6; D gene unclear. The germline V and J ends were trimmed by 7 bases and 0 bases, with 4 bases remaining between them. This CDR3 contains 12 residues. Germline CDR1 reads GTSNPN; CDR2 reads SVGIG (reference sequence). The CDR3 DNA sequence: TGTGCCTTGAGCTCTGGGGCCAACGTCCTGACTTTC. This encodes CALSSGANVLTF.

J is TRBJ1-1 and V is TRBV19; no clear D gene. CDR3 length: 14 residues. V lost 5 bases to trimming and J lost 6 bases, with 16 bases between them. Germline V gene lookup returns CDR1 LNHDA and CDR2 SQIVND (reference sequence). The DNA for the CDR3 is TGTGCCAGTAGTTTAACTTCGATCCGTGCTGAAGCTTTCTTT. Encoded protein: CASSLTSIRAEAFF.

This chain joins TRBV6-6 and TRBJ2-7; D not certain. Germline CDR1 reads MNHNY; CDR2 reads SVGAGI (reference sequence). Trimming took off 2 bases at V and 0 bases at J, with 8 bases between the two ends. CDR3 length: 14 amino acids. The CDR3 coding sequence is TGTGCCAGCAGTTACATGGCAGCCTCCTACGAGCAGTACTTC. Amino acid sequence: CASSYMAASYEQYF.

The chain recombines TRBV23-1 with TRBJ2-7; unclear D gene. TRBV23-1 is placed among ORFs of uncertain function. V lost 3 bases to trimming and J lost 3 bases, with 24 bases between them. The CDR3 covers 18 residues. In DNA form, the CDR3 reads TGCGCCAGCAGTCACGCCCTTGGACCTCGGGCCCTCATCTACGAGCAGTACGTC. As protein: CASSHALGPRALIYEQYV.